This T cell receptor beta chain was observed in a study of control samples from healthy donors and cancer patients. Profiling relied on immunoSEQ multiplex PCR, and the TCRdb table lists in-frame clones only, not all of them. The sample holds tens of thousands of clones, over 80% seen once. This clonotype was sampled from a man aged 30 to 39 in good health. Sequencing was carried out using blood.

CDR3 bases: TGTGCCAGTAGTCCCGGGACAGAGCCCTACTATGGCTACACCTTC. It specifies CASSPGTEPYYGYTF. This chain uses TRBV19 with TRBJ1-2; 7 nucleotides align to TRBD1. CDR1 LNHDA and CDR2 SQIVND come from the germline V gene (reference sequence). The CDR3 loop spans 15 amino acids. Trimming took 5 bases from V and 3 from J; bases not matched to a gene: 9.